This T cell receptor (beta chain) was obtained from a study of cytomegalovirus exposure and HLA in healthy donors. Study-level information: There were about 85 million unique TCRs (from HLA-typed donors) in an early data release.

As concerns this clone: Its antigen remains unknown.

In germline, CDR1 is MNHEY, CDR2 SMNVEV (reference sequence). This CDR3 contains 17 residues. Trimming removed 9 bases from V and 4 bases from J; junction bases left unmatched: 15. Study-wide results and caveats: About 87% or about 30% of the time was how often most TCR beta V segments were productive, according to an earlier analysis. Associated with HLA alleles at 0.05 false discovery rate in a later analysis were 17,000 or so TCR beta sequences. Apparent HLA restriction characterized most CMV-associated TCR beta chains in a later analysis.

Primers for the PCR totalled 60 Vbeta and 13 Jbeta. Clones were read by immunoSEQ multiplex PCR, and TCRdb kept only the in-frame ones, dropping some. The data show about 160,000 clones, around 74% seen once. The sequence was obtained from a female donor in good health and CMV-seronegative. The sample taken for sequencing was PBMCs. The chain uses TRBV27 and TRBJ2-6; TRBD1 matches at 7 bases. CDR3 sequence (DNA): TGTGCCAGTGGTACTGACAGGGTTGTTGGGGGGGCCAACGTCCTGACTTTC. Encoded protein: CASGTDRVVGGANVLTF.